The present T cell receptor beta chain was sequenced within a study of tumor-infiltrating lymphocytes in primary liver carcinoma. Study-wide background: Subjects consisted of male and female patients aged 30 to 69 years.

The input was roughly 0.5 ug total RNA; TCR beta cDNA was made from it with a constant-region primer. The TCR beta library was amplified through three nested multiplex PCR rounds in a modified ARM-PCR procedure. Both of the initial two PCR rounds ran for about 9 cycles and employed TRBV1-TRBV30 forward primers alongside a C-beta reverse primer. TCRdb itself ran the multiplex PCR reads through MiXCR, one entry per CDR3 protein. The sample has 95,000 to 150,000 distinct CDR3 sequences; approximately 70% are singletons. CDR3 length: 16 residues. V was clipped by 5 bases and J by 1 base, with 15 bases between them. Germline V gives CDR1 SGHAT, CDR2 FQNNGV. This clonotype appeared a single time. Scientists recovered RNA and DNA together from approximately 20-30 mg of unsorted bulk tissue. Patients underwent surgical resection for primary liver carcinoma.

Sequencing was performed on liver tumor tissue from sampling region 1. The subset was: tumor region T1, superior pole. The clonotype originates from a woman aged 60-75 years with primary liver carcinoma and hepatitis B virus infection. The rearrangement uses TRBV11-2 and TRBJ2-4; TRBD1 might be the D (5 bases). CDR3 nucleotide sequence: TGTGCCAGCAGCCCACGAACAGGATTTGCCAAAAACATTCAGTACTTC. This codes for CASSPRTGFAKNIQYF.